The sequence of this T cell receptor (beta chain) was determined in a study of radiation and T cells in renal cell carcinoma (dated by TCRdb to 2020 to 2021). With respect to the entire study: The samples were drawn from a clinical trial, where primary renal cell carcinomas were treated with 15 Gy of stereotactic body radiation therapy and then removed by nephrectomy 4 weeks afterward. In total, about 50 samples underwent TCR beta sequencing: roughly 26 tumors plus 27 peripheral blood samples. In the 45 to 65 samples combined, roughly 4.4 million unique CDR3 nucleotide sequences were found, encoding about 2,700,000 unique CDR3 amino acid sequences.

The investigation overall reported the following: Blood repertoire dynamics were not followed beyond 4 weeks after treatment. In blood, the top tumor clonotypes increased between baseline and 2 weeks post-radiation and then shrank by 4 weeks, which suggests that tumor-resident clones expanded only transiently. The single-armed trial design could not address effects of radiation dose or scheduling on the TCR repertoire. Because pretreatment tumor biopsies were not available, the study could not determine whether clonotypes were already present within the tumor at baseline.

As regards this clone: Its cognate antigen has yet to be identified. No base quality information exists; no much larger clone differs at one position.

The immunoSEQ kit was used, according to the manufacturer's recommendations, to generate TCR beta libraries from genomic DNA. To prepare libraries, a first multiplex PCR with proprietary primers was run, followed by a second PCR that added unique barcodes, and a bead cleanup was done after each round. A positive control reaction and a negative control reaction, both provided in the kit, were run with every batch of samples. The final libraries were assessed on an Agilent 4200 TapeStation D1000 ScreenTape, pooled by volume, and quantified by qPCR. Sequencing was performed on an Illumina NextSeq500 with a MidOutput 150-cycle cartridge, and 156 Read1 and 15 Index1 cycles were run with kit custom primers. The pooled library was loaded at 0.8 to 1 pM, and approximately 20% PhiX control was spiked in. Under the source paper's analysis protocol: The vendor-processed data were analyzed in R, and a clonotype was defined as all T cells that share the same CDR3 nucleotide sequence. In the clone abundance analyses, frequencies were normalized to the 10,000 most abundant clones in each sample. Public T cell clones, which averaged fewer than five per sample, were removed prior to analysis. Tumor-enriched clonotypes and baseline blood-enriched clonotypes were defined as those with an abundance difference of at least 32-fold between compartments. A beta-binomial differential abundance model was used to identify clonotypes that expanded or contracted between blood time points. Similarity between tumor and blood repertoires was quantified using the Baroni-Urbani and Buser coefficient, and groups were compared with two-tailed Wilcoxon tests in R. TCRdb mirrors the immuneACCESS table, restricted to in-frame sequences. Some clones are absent from its copies; in checked studies, under half trace to an unresolved V gene, and the reason for the others is unknown. V and J calls and clone size are as listed in that table; D and trimming were resolved from the DNA. This sample has some 120,000 clones in its table, and around 90% of those were observed once. The ten top clones hold 5.8% of the sample.

Interpreted using the paper, the time point label stands for: blood 2 weeks post-SBRT. Read against the paper, the sample's treatment or condition label means: 15 Gy SBRT to primary tumor, nephrectomy 4 weeks later. Serial peripheral blood from radiation-treated patients was sampled at baseline, 2 weeks and 4 weeks after SBRT to track tumor-enriched clonotypes. Every patient had renal cell carcinoma of clear cell pathology. Genomic DNA for TCR sequencing was prepared using the QIAamp DNA Blood Mini Kit (Qiagen). Samples were included in the analyses only if all quality control checks were passed. The germline ends are 15 bases apart after V is trimmed by 3 bases and J by 7 bases. Taken from the germline V gene, the CDR1 and CDR2 loops are MNHGY and SVAAGI. Counted from cysteine to phenylalanine, this CDR3 has 15 amino acids. Only the CDR3 DNA stays, 45 bases, in frame from base 1.

Here the chain combines TRBV6-9 and TRBJ1-4, with a weak D call of TRBD1 (6 bases match). The TCR was taken from a woman aged 70-85 years with renal cell carcinoma. The input for sequencing was blood, taken from a patient whose treatment included radiotherapy and nephrectomy. This receptor carries the CDR3 CASSYSQGRREKLFF. In nucleotide form, the sequence is TGTGCCAGCAGTTACAGCCAGGGGAGGCGTGAAAAACTGTTTTTT.